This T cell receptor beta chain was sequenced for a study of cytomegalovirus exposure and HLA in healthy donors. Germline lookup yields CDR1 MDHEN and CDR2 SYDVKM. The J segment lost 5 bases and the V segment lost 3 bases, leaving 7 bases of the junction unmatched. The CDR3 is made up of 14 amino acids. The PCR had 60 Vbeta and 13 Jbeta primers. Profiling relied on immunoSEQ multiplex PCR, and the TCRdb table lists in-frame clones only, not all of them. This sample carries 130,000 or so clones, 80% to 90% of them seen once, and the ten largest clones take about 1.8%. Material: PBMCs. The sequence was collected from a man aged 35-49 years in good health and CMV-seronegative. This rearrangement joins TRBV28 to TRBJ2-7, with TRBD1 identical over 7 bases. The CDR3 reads CASSFPSTGDEQYF. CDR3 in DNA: TGTGCCAGCAGTTTCCCCAGCACAGGGGACGAGCAGTACTTC. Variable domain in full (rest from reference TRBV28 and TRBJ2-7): DVKVTQSSRYLVKRTGEKVFLECVQDMDHENMFWYRQDPGLGLRLIYFSYDVKMKEKGDIPEGYSVSREKKERFSLILESASTNQTSMYLCASSFPSTGDEQYFGPGTRLTVT.